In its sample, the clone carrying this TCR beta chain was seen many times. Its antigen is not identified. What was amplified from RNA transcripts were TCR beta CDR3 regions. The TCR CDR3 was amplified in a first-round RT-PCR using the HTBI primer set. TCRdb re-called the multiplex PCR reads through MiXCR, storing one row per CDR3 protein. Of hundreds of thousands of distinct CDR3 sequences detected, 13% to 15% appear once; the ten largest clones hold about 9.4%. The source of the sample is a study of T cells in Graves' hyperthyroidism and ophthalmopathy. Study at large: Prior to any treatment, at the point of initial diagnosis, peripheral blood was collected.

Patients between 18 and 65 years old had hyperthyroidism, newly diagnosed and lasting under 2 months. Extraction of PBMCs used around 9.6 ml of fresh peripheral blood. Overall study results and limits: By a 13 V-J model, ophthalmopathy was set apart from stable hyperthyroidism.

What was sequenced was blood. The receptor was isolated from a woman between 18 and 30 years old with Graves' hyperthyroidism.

The CDR3 coding sequence is TGTGCCAGCAGCTTAATTCCTGGGATCAACGAGCAGTACTTC. This codes for CASSLIPGINEQYF. This chain joins TRBV7-3 and TRBJ2-7; D uncertain. With 1 base removed from V and 5 bases from J, the gap between germline ends came to 12 bases. The length of the CDR3 is 14 residues. Germline V gene sequence: CDR1 SGHTA, CDR2 FQGTGA.